This TCR beta chain came from a study of CD8 T cells in ankylosing spondylitis. General study results and limits: Clones that were linked to disease were CD8+ and were relatively rare in peripheral blood. As reported, disease-linked clones showed significant enrichment in matched ankylosing spondylitis synovial fluid. Among TCR beta sequences, a motif of several highly homologous variants appeared characteristic of ankylosing spondylitis blood. Earlier studies detected some motif variants in reactive arthritis synovial fluid and blood.

This clonotype has a handful of counts. What it binds is not known. In making TCR beta libraries, quantitative 5'-RACE with molecular barcodes was used. TCRdb called the 5' RACE reads again in MiXCR, with one record for every CDR3 protein. This repertoire shows roughly 700,000 distinct CDR3 sequences, around 20% found once; its top ten account for under 20%. The TCR comes from a male donor with ankylosing spondylitis. Sequencing was performed on blood, either unsorted or a sorted T cell fraction (not recorded which).

The DNA for the CDR3 is TGTGCCAGCAGCTTAGGGGGGGGAGCTGGAAACATTCAGTACTTC. It specifies CASSLGGGAGNIQYF. The J gene is TRBJ2-4, the V gene TRBV7-2; 7 bases align to TRBD2. The CDR3 contains 15 residues. Germline V CDR1 and CDR2: SGHTA, FQGNSA. Germline trimming cut 1 base from V and 6 bases from J; bases unmatched to any gene: 6.